This passage covers 10 T cell receptor beta chains from one sample sequenced in a study of blood T cell repertoires in COVID-19. Here immunoSEQ multiplex PCR was the method, and the copy in TCRdb shows in-frame clones only, minus some. This table holds about 71,000 clones, around nine tenths found once. The material sequenced was peripheral blood. The receptors here all came from a human donor in a cohort sampled during active COVID-19.

A word on this clone: This CDR3 is also generated by other DNA sequences in the sample. The chain is built from TRBV5-1 and TRBJ1-2; 8 bases align to TRBD1. The CDR3 length is 12 residues. The J segment lost 4 bases and the V segment lost 5 bases, leaving 1 base of the junction unmatched. Germline V CDR1 and CDR2: SGHRS, YFSETQ. This CDR3 is CASRGQGYGYTF. CDR3 nucleotide sequence: TGCGCCAGCAGAGGACAGGGCTATGGCTACACCTTC.

This chain links TRBV29-1 with TRBJ2-1; 8 nucleotides align to TRBD2. Germline lookup yields CDR1 SQVTM and CDR2 ANQGSEA. This CDR3 has 13 residues. V lost 4 bases to trimming and J lost 10 bases; unmatched junction nucleotides: 9. The CDR3 nucleotides are TGCAGCGTTGTACGGGGGGGACAATCGGAGCAGTTCTTC. It encodes CSVVRGGQSEQFF.

This chain uses TRBV27 with TRBJ2-1; D may be TRBD2 (6 bases). The CDR3 sequence is 15 residues long. V lost 5 bases and J 7 bases, leaving 18 bases between the germline ends. Germline V gives CDR1 MNHEY, CDR2 SMNVEV (reference sequence). The CDR3 DNA reads as TGTGCCAGCAGTAATTCCTGGAGGGTTGTGAATGAGCAGTTCTTC. It translates to CASSNSWRVVNEQFF.

This chain links TRBV4-1 with TRBJ1-2, with D perhaps matching TRBD1 (5 bases). V dropped 1 base and J dropped 5 bases, with 8 bases sitting between them. This CDR3 has 13 amino acids. In germline, CDR1 is MGHRA, CDR2 YSYEKL. CDR3 nucleotides: TGCGCCAGCAGCCAAGGGCCAGGGTATGGCTACACCTTC. Translated: CASSQGPGYGYTF.

The chain recombines TRBV5-1 with TRBJ1-1; a weak D match, TRBD1 (5 bases). CDR3 length equals 13 residues. The germline V and J ends were trimmed by 2 bases and 1 base, with 6 bases remaining between them. CDR1 and CDR2 from the germline V gene are SGHRS and YFSETQ. In DNA form, the CDR3 reads TGCGCCAGCAGCTTTGACAGGAACACTGAAGCTTTCTTT. It codes for CASSFDRNTEAFF.

This sequence joins TRBV6-2 or TRBV6-3 and TRBJ1-2; possibly TRBD1 for D (5 bases). The CDR3 extends over 16 amino acids. The germline V and J ends were trimmed by 4 bases and 0 bases, with 15 bases remaining between them. CDR1 and CDR2 (germline): MNHEY, SVGEGT. The CDR3 DNA reads as TGTGCCAGCAGTTCGGACGACAGACCTTCTAACTATGGCTACACCTTC. Its protein is CASSSDDRPSNYGYTF.

J is TRBJ1-6 and V is TRBV5-6, with D perhaps TRBD1 (6 bases). The CDR3 has 14 amino acids. CDR1 is SGHDT and CDR2 is YYEEEE in the germline V gene. V lost 2 bases and J 6 bases, leaving 9 bases between the germline ends. In DNA, the CDR3 is TGTGCCAGCAGCTTAGGGGGTCTTAATTCACCCCTCCACTTT. Translating it yields CASSLGGLNSPLHF.

The rearrangement joins TRBV11-3 to TRBJ2-3; D is uncertain. CDR3 length: 13 residues. Trimming removed 4 bases at V and 2 bases at J, with 7 bases between. CDR1 and CDR2 (germline): SGHNT, YENEEA. The CDR3 here is CASSSRPTDTQYF. CDR3 coding DNA: TGTGCCAGCAGCTCCAGGCCCACAGATACGCAGTATTTT.

This clone was recorded once. The CDR3 nucleotides are TGTGCCATCAAGTCCGCGGGGGGGGCCACAGATACGCAGTATTTT. Translated, it gives CAIKSAGGATDTQYF. This chain uses TRBV10-3 with TRBJ2-3; 9 nucleotides agree with TRBD2. Germline V CDR1 and CDR2: ENHRY, SYGVKD. The CDR3 is 15 residues long. The V and J ends lost 7 bases and 2 bases, in that order; junction bases with no gene match: 7.

This chain connects TRBV28 to TRBJ1-2, with D perhaps matching TRBD1 (5 bases). The germline V gene encodes CDR1 MDHEN and CDR2 SYDVKM. The CDR3 has 14 amino acids. Trimming removed 4 bases from V and 4 bases from J, with 13 bases in between. The CDR3 DNA reads as TGTGCCAGCAGTTCAGGGTTGCAGGGCTATGGCTACACCTTC. This translates into CASSSGLQGYGYTF.